Listed below are T cell receptor beta chains from one sample, sequenced in a study of T cells in Graves' hyperthyroidism and ophthalmopathy. One entry per CDR3 protein, called by TCRdb with MiXCR from the multiplex PCR reads. The sample carries some 420,000 distinct CDR3 sequences, roughly 15% recorded once. The specimen was blood. Source of these receptors: a woman under 30 with Graves' hyperthyroidism. Both conserved end residues are part of each CDR3. Fields, in order: V gene, J gene, clone size, D gene, CDR3 protein, CDR3 DNA. A D gene is named only where the DNA matches it firmly. Part of the rows lack a size; the others show once, few, many or a class for expanded clones.

TRBV18	TRBJ2-5	few	TRBD2	CASSRGIGLAGVAETQYF	TGTGCCAGCTCACGGGGTATTGGACTAGCGGGAGTCGCAGAGACCCAGTACTTC
TRBV12-3/TRBV12-4	TRBJ2-7	many	TRBD2	CASKPGLAGAGEQYF	TGTGCCAGCAAACCAGGACTAGCGGGAGCTGGCGAGCAGTACTTC
TRBV20-1	TRBJ2-7	many	TRBD1	CSARWDRDYEQYF	TGCAGTGCTCGCTGGGACAGGGACTACGAGCAGTACTTC
TRBV4-1	TRBJ2-3	many	NA	CASSQDPPGVADTQYF	TGCGCCAGCAGCCAAGATCCCCCGGGGGTCGCAGATACGCAGTATTTT
TRBV7-2	TRBJ2-7	NA	NA	CASSSGRTEQYF	TGTGCCAGCAGCTCGGGACGGACCGAGCAGTACTTC
TRBV20-1	TRBJ1-6	NA	NA	CSARNRPSSYNSPLHF	TGCAGTGCTAGAAACAGGCCGAGCTCCTATAATTCACCCCTCCACTTT
TRBV5-4	TRBJ2-1	few	NA	CASSQVAGNEQFF	TGTGCCAGCAGCCAAGTAGCAGGGAATGAGCAGTTCTTC
TRBV9	TRBJ1-4	NA	TRBD1	CASSVGPGTGGEKLFF	TGTGCCAGCAGCGTAGGGCCAGGGACAGGGGGTGAAAAACTGTTTTTT
TRBV6-1	TRBJ2-7	NA	NA	CASSEAWGGAYEQYF	TGTGCCAGCAGTGAAGCGTGGGGTGGGGCCTACGAGCAGTACTTC
TRBV6-1	TRBJ2-3	NA	TRBD2	CASSVGRGVGTDTQYF	TGTGCCAGCAGTGTGGGGAGGGGAGTCGGCACAGATACGCAGTATTTT
TRBV5-1	TRBJ2-7	many	NA	CASSHGVGEVREQYF	TGCGCCAGCAGCCACGGGGTCGGGGAGGTACGCGAGCAGTACTTC
TRBV10-3	TRBJ2-7	many	TRBD1	CAISRDRDYEQYF	TGTGCCATCAGCCGGGACAGGGACTACGAGCAGTACTTC
TRBV20-1	TRBJ2-7	NA	NA	CSARRFYEQYF	TGCAGTGCTAGGCGGTTCTACGAGCAGTACTTC
TRBV5-6	TRBJ2-3	many	TRBD2	CASSLSTSGGTQYF	TGTGCCAGCAGCTTGAGTACGTCGGGAGGCACGCAGTATTTT
TRBV28	TRBJ2-1	many	NA	CATYDPSGSYNEQFF	TGTGCCACCTACGACCCGTCGGGCTCCTACAATGAGCAGTTCTTC
TRBV7-2	TRBJ2-7	many	NA	CASSLSQLSYEQYF	TGTGCCAGCAGCTTAAGTCAGCTCTCCTACGAGCAGTACTTC
TRBV5-5	TRBJ1-2	many	TRBD1	CASSFGTVDFYGYTF	TGTGCCAGCAGCTTCGGGACAGTCGATTTCTATGGCTACACCTTC
TRBV10-2	TRBJ2-5	many	NA	CASSEWAPQETQYF	TGCGCCAGCAGTGAGTGGGCTCCTCAAGAGACCCAGTACTTC
TRBV7-2	TRBJ1-1	many	NA	CASSLQGFFGAFF	TGTGCCAGCAGCTTGCAGGGTTTTTTTGGAGCTTTCTTT
TRBV29-1	TRBJ1-1	few	TRBD1	CSVVGQGARRTEAFF	TGCAGCGTTGTTGGGCAGGGGGCGCGGAGAACTGAAGCTTTCTTT
TRBV6-1	TRBJ2-5	NA	NA	CASSEYFGQSGETQYF	TGTGCCAGCAGTGAATATTTTGGACAGTCGGGAGAGACCCAGTACTTC
TRBV10-1	TRBJ2-2	few	TRBD2	CATRSGRGNTGELFF	TGCGCCACCCGAAGCGGGAGGGGAAACACCGGGGAGCTGTTTTTT
TRBV7-9	TRBJ2-5	many	NA	CASSAIPQETQYF	TGTGCCAGCAGCGCCATACCACAGGAGACCCAGTACTTC
TRBV3-1	TRBJ2-2	many	NA	CASRILPGELFF	TGTGCCAGCAGGATTTTACCCGGGGAGCTGTTTTTT
TRBV7-8	TRBJ2-2	many	NA	CASSLRVSGANTGELFF	TGTGCCAGCAGCTTACGGGTATCAGGGGCGAACACCGGGGAGCTGTTTTTT
TRBV28	TRBJ2-7	many	NA	CASSPSLSRDYEQYF	TGTGCCAGCAGTCCCTCGTTGTCGCGGGACTACGAGCAGTACTTC
TRBV30	TRBJ2-2	many	NA	CAWATGGTSRELFF	TGTGCCTGGGCCACAGGAGGGACCTCCCGGGAGCTGTTTTTT
TRBV7-8	TRBJ2-1	NA	TRBD2	CASSSVAGGPDEQFF	TGTGCCAGCAGCTCCGTAGCGGGAGGGCCGGATGAGCAGTTCTTC
TRBV7-2	TRBJ2-7	many	NA	CATQLYHEQYF	TGTGCCACCCAGCTGTACCACGAGCAGTACTTC
TRBV7-8	TRBJ2-5	many	TRBD1	CASSPADRGWETQYF	TGTGCCAGCAGCCCAGCAGACAGGGGGTGGGAGACCCAGTACTTC
TRBV12-3/TRBV12-4	TRBJ2-3	many	TRBD2	CASSWGTSGDTQYF	TGTGCCAGCAGTTGGGGGACTAGCGGTGATACGCAGTATTTT
TRBV27	TRBJ2-7	few	NA	CASRGPPYEQYF	TGTGCCAGCAGAGGTCCCCCTTACGAGCAGTACTTC
TRBV30	TRBJ2-7	few	TRBD2	CAWTSGNSYEQYF	TGTGCCTGGACTAGCGGCAACTCCTACGAGCAGTACTTC
TRBV29-1	TRBJ1-4	NA	NA	CSVGWGEKLFF	TGCAGCGTTGGCTGGGGTGAAAAACTGTTTTTT
TRBV19	TRBJ2-3	NA	TRBD1	CASSIGTGLQDTQYF	TGTGCCAGTAGTATCGGGACAGGGCTTCAAGATACGCAGTATTTT
TRBV5-1	TRBJ1-2	many	NA	CASSLERGGYTF	TGCGCCAGCAGCTTGGAACGAGGGGGCTACACCTTC
TRBV20-1	TRBJ2-7	many	TRBD1	CSARSLGQTSYEQYF	TGCAGTGCTAGAAGCTTGGGACAGACTTCCTACGAGCAGTACTTC
TRBV4-1	TRBJ2-3	few	NA	CASSQGWGSSDDTQYF	TGCGCCAGCAGCCAAGGCTGGGGATCTTCGGACGATACGCAGTATTTT
TRBV4-3	TRBJ2-1	NA	NA	CASSQDEGRGEQFF	TGCGCCAGCAGCCAAGATGAGGGGCGCGGTGAGCAGTTCTTC
TRBV6-2/TRBV6-3	TRBJ2-1	many	NA	CASRLNNEQFF	TGTGCCAGCCGGCTTAACAATGAGCAGTTCTTC
TRBV10-3	TRBJ2-5	many	NA	CAISESAGGETQYF	TGTGCCATCAGTGAGTCGGCAGGGGGGGAGACCCAGTACTTC
TRBV6-1	TRBJ2-1	many	NA	CASSENFGNEQFF	TGTGCCAGCAGTGAAAATTTTGGGAATGAGCAGTTCTTC
TRBV12-3/TRBV12-4	TRBJ2-3	many	NA	CASSRGTPDTQYF	TGTGCCAGCAGTCGGGGGACGCCAGATACGCAGTATTTT
TRBV6-2/TRBV6-3	TRBJ1-2	NA	TRBD1	CASSFRGPGYGYTF	TGTGCCAGCAGTTTCAGGGGGCCGGGCTATGGCTACACCTTC
TRBV30	TRBJ1-1	many	NA	CAWSWGKLKNTEAFF	TGTGCCTGGAGTTGGGGAAAATTGAAGAACACTGAAGCTTTCTTT
TRBV5-1	TRBJ2-1	many	NA	CASSLAEFYNEQFF	TGCGCCAGCAGCTTGGCGGAGTTCTACAATGAGCAGTTCTTC
TRBV28	TRBJ2-2	NA	TRBD1	CASRGIPGQGAWRLFF	TGTGCCAGCAGGGGAATACCGGGACAGGGGGCCTGGAGGCTGTTTTTT
TRBV7-2	TRBJ2-7	many	NA	CASSLRGGKSYEQYF	TGTGCCAGCAGCTTAAGGGGGGGCAAGTCATACGAGCAGTACTTC
TRBV2	TRBJ2-1	many	TRBD1	CASRPGTDSYNEQFF	TGTGCCAGCAGGCCCGGGACAGATTCCTACAATGAGCAGTTCTTC
TRBV12-3/TRBV12-4	TRBJ2-1	NA	NA	CASSLGGNGQFF	TGTGCCAGCAGTTTGGGGGGCAATGGGCAGTTCTTC
TRBV20-1	TRBJ1-5	NA	NA	CSVGGRNQPQHF	TGCAGTGTGGGGGGTCGGAATCAGCCCCAGCATTTT